A selection of T cell receptor beta chains follows, all from one sample in a study of cytomegalovirus exposure and HLA in healthy donors. Repertoires were generated with immunoSEQ multiplex PCR, while TCRdb's copy carries only in-frame clones and drops some. The data contain around 130,000 clones, roughly 72% of them seen just once; the ten biggest clones take up around 1.9%. Material: PBMCs. The receptor source for this set is a woman between 50 and 59 years old in good health and CMV-seronegative. Both conserved end residues are part of each CDR3. The D gene is left open where the match is weak. For some rows the clone size is stated as once, few or many, or as a class when expanded; others skip it.

>TRBV6-6|NA|TRBJ2-1|NA
CASGGRQSLNNEQFF
TGTGCCAGCGGTGGTCGACAGAGCCTTAACAATGAGCAGTTCTTC
>TRBV30|NA|TRBJ2-7|TRBD1
CAWDRGASYEQYF
TGTGCCTGGGACAGGGGCGCGTCCTACGAGCAGTACTTC
>TRBV6-5|NA|TRBJ2-1|TRBD2
CASSKAGGRDEQFF
TGTGCCAGCAGTAAAGCGGGAGGGCGCGATGAGCAGTTCTTC
>TRBV14|NA|TRBJ2-3|NA
CASSQPGVYGTDTQYF
TGTGCCAGCAGCCAACCAGGGGTGTACGGCACAGATACGCAGTATTTT
>TRBV28|NA|TRBJ1-4|NA
CASSPRALISEKLFF
TGTGCCAGCAGTCCCAGGGCTTTGATATCTGAAAAACTGTTTTTT
>TRBV30|NA|TRBJ2-1|TRBD2
CAWSVGLAGSNEQFF
TGTGCCTGGAGTGTAGGGCTAGCGGGAAGCAATGAGCAGTTCTTC
>TRBV7-3|once|TRBJ1-1|TRBD1
CASSQFRRTGRDTEAFF
TGTGCCAGCAGCCAATTTCGTCGGACAGGCAGGGACACTGAAGCTTTCTTT
>TRBV7-3|NA|TRBJ2-5|NA
CASSLDRIQETQYF
TGTGCCAGCAGCCTCGACAGGATCCAAGAGACCCAGTACTTC
>TRBV30|NA|TRBJ1-2|TRBD1
CAWSTGQGSGGYTF
TGTGCCTGGAGTACAGGACAGGGGAGCGGTGGCTACACCTTC
>TRBV6-4|NA|TRBJ2-1|NA
CASSENPTRSREQFF
TGTGCCAGCAGTGAGAACCCGACTAGATCACGGGAGCAGTTCTTC
>TRBV2|NA|TRBJ1-4|TRBD1
CASSPIRQGEKLFF
TGTGCCAGCAGCCCAATTAGACAGGGGGAAAAACTGTTTTTT
>TRBV9|once|TRBJ1-6|TRBD1
CASSGGTGGNSPLHF
TGTGCCAGCAGCGGAGGGACAGGCGGAAATTCACCCCTCCACTTT
>TRBV6-5|NA|TRBJ1-1|NA
CASSYQRGTEAFF
TGTGCCAGCAGCTACCAGAGGGGGACTGAAGCTTTCTTT
>TRBV5-1|NA|TRBJ2-6|NA
CASSGGATSGANVLTF
TGCGCCAGCAGCGGCGGGGCAACCTCTGGGGCCAACGTCCTGACTTTC
>TRBV6-6|NA|TRBJ2-7|TRBD2
CASLAGLYEQYF
TGTGCCAGCTTAGCGGGACTCTACGAGCAGTACTTC
>TRBV7-9|NA|TRBJ2-1|NA
CSSSFTDNEQFF
TGTTCCAGCAGCTTTACAGACAATGAGCAGTTCTTC
>TRBV4-2|NA|TRBJ2-7|NA
CASSQELASPYEQYF
TGTGCCAGCAGCCAAGAACTAGCAAGCCCCTACGAGCAGTACTTC
>TRBV7-2|NA|TRBJ1-5|NA
CASSLRGGGNQPQHF
TGTGCCAGCAGCTTAAGGGGGGGAGGCAATCAGCCCCAGCATTTT